This passage covers 27 T cell receptor beta chains from one sample sequenced in a study of T cell clonality in common variable immunodeficiency. TCRdb's copy holds only in-frame clones and misses some; the assay was immunoSEQ multiplex PCR. This sample has roughly 55,000 clones, each found more than once. The sample was peripheral blood mononuclear cells. These receptor sequences come from a person aged 18 to 70 in good health.

This clone was seen many times. The missing CDR3 end, 3 residues past where the read stops, is filled in from the germline J gene. The chain couples TRBV28 to TRBJ2-1; D might be TRBD2 (6 bases). The CDR3 has 17 amino acids. Between the trimmed V and J ends, which lost 5 bases and 1 base, there was a span of 18 bases. Germline V gives CDR1 MDHEN, CDR2 SYDVKM. CDR3 loop: CASSPRPGLPSYNEQFF. CDR3 DNA (partial): TGTGCCAGCAGTCCGCGTCCGGGACTCCCATCCTACAATGAG.

This clone has at least ten counts. The read stops 3 residues short of the end of the CDR3; the missing end is completed from the germline J gene. The gene calls are TRBV6-4 and TRBJ2-2; D is perhaps TRBD1 (6 bases). CDR1 and CDR2 from the germline V gene are MRHNA and SNTAGT. The V gene lost 8 bases and the J gene lost 0 bases, with 10 bases spanning the gap. CDR3 size: 14 residues. The sequenced CDR3 bases are TGTGCCAGCGGCCGGGACACGAACACCGGGGAG. Translating gives CASGRDTNTGE. The CDR3 as a whole reads CASGRDTNTGELFF.

In its sample, this clone was seen many times. Read coverage stops 3 residues before the CDR3 terminus; the germline J gene supplies the remainder. This chain joins TRBV5-4 and TRBJ2-5; 10 positions agree with TRBD2. Trimming cost V 4 bases and J 3 bases; bases outside gene matches: 6. The CDR3 loop spans 15 amino acids. Germline loops: CDR1 SGHNT, CDR2 YYREEE (reference sequence). This CDR3 is CASSLPGLAKETQYF. Incomplete CDR3 DNA: TGTGCCAGCAGCCTGCCGGGACTAGCGAAAGAGACC. Filled out from reference TRBV5-4 and TRBJ2-5, the complete variable domain reads ETGVTQSPTHLIKTRGQQVTLRCSSQSGHNTVSWYQQALGQGPQFIFQYYREEENGRGNFPPRFSGLQFPNYSSELNVNALELDDSALYLCASSLPGLAKETQYFGPGTRLLVL.

This clone was counted at least ten times. From the germline J gene comes the end of the CDR3, since the read stops 3 residues before it. The chain carries TRBV10-3 and TRBJ2-5; D is possibly TRBD1 (5 bases). The CDR3 spans 14 residues. The germline CDR1 and CDR2 sequences are ENHRY and SYGVKD. The V end lost 7 bases, the J end lost 4 bases, and 16 bases lay between the germline ends. The CDR3 is CAIMRAGLAETQYF. CDR3 DNA (partial): TGTGCCATCATGCGTGCAGGGCTTGCAGAGACC.

This clone was counted a few times. The read terminates 3 residues ahead of where the CDR3 ends, so the germline J gene completes it. The gene calls are TRBV11-2 and TRBJ1-1; D is possibly TRBD1 (6 bases). V lost 5 bases to trimming and J lost 5 bases, with 9 bases between them. The CDR3 consists of 12 residues. Germline CDR1 is SGHAT and CDR2 is FQNNGV. Partial CDR3 DNA: TGTGCCAGCAGCCCAGGGGAAACTGAA. It codes for CASSPGETE. The complete CDR3 protein is CASSPGETEAFF.

At least ten counts were recorded for this clone. The read ends 3 residues shy of where the CDR3 ends; the end is completed using the germline J gene. This chain connects TRBV15 to TRBJ2-1; the D gene is possibly TRBD2 (6 bases). Trimming shortened V by 2 bases and J by 7 bases, and 15 bases separated the two germline ends. The CDR3 totals 15 residues. Germline lookup yields CDR1 LNHNV and CDR2 YYDKDF (reference sequence). The CDR3: CATSRTGGVGNEQFF. The covered CDR3 bases are TGTGCCACCAGCAGAACCGGAGGGGTCGGGAATGAG.

This clone was seen ten or more times. The read gets to within 3 residues of the CDR3 end, and the germline J gene fills in the rest. The chain is built from TRBV5-4 and TRBJ2-1, with D possibly being TRBD1 (6 bases). CDR3 length equals 14 residues. Germline-derived CDR1 and CDR2 are SGHNT and YYREEE (reference sequence). V gave up 3 bases and J gave up 2 bases, with 9 bases separating them. The sequenced CDR3 bases are TGTGCCAGCAGCTCCGGACAGCCCTACAATGAG. Translating it yields CASSSGQPYNE. The complete CDR3 sequence is CASSSGQPYNEQFF.

This clone was found many times. The CDR3 goes on 3 residues after the read ends, and that part is filled in from the germline J gene. The genes are TRBV7-9 and TRBJ1-1, with 8 bases matching TRBD1. This CDR3 contains 14 residues. The trim removed 5 bases at V and 2 bases at J, leaving 4 bases unmatched. Germline V CDR1 and CDR2: SEHNR, FQNEAQ (reference sequence). CDR3 residues: CASSGTGLNTEAFF. CDR3 DNA, as far as it was read: TGTGCCAGCAGCGGGACAGGCCTTAACACTGAA.

This clone showed up many times. The CDR3 end falls 3 residues outside the read, so it is completed with the germline J gene. This chain uses TRBV14 with TRBJ2-7; possibly TRBD2 for D (6 bases). Per germline, CDR1 SGHDN and CDR2 FVKESK. The CDR3 sequence is 12 residues long. Trimming shortened V by 4 bases and J by 6 bases, and 10 bases separated the two germline ends. The part of the CDR3 DNA that was read is TGTGCCAGCAGCCGCCTGACTAGCGAG. It codes for CASSRLTSE. In full, the CDR3 is CASSRLTSEQYF.

Ten or more counts support this clone. Relative to the germline gene, one junction end is altered; a read error may explain this. The missing CDR3 end, 3 residues past where the read stops, is filled in from the germline J gene. The rearrangement joins TRBV5-1 to TRBJ1-5; D is perhaps TRBD1 (5 bases). This CDR3 region has 13 residues. Germline loops: CDR1 SGHRS, CDR2 YFSETQ. CDR3 sequence reads: CASSLDSNQPQHF. The covered CDR3 bases are TGCGCCAGCAGCTTAGACAGCAACCAGCCC.

This clone was seen at least ten times. The read halts 3 residues ahead of the CDR3 end, with the missing end drawn from the germline J gene. The chain joins TRBV12-3 or TRBV12-4 to TRBJ1-6, with D possibly TRBD1 on 5 matching bases. V lost 1 base and J lost 7, with 8 bases in between. CDR3 length: 14 residues. The CDR3 protein is CASSLGAGNSPLHF. Partial CDR3 DNA: TGTGCCAGCAGTTTAGGGGCAGGGAATTCACCC.

Many counts were recorded for this clone. The CDR3 goes on 3 residues after the read ends, and that part is filled in from the germline J gene. The genes are TRBV20-1 and TRBJ2-1, with 8 bases fitting TRBD1. Germline trimming cut 7 bases from V and 5 bases from J; bases unmatched to any gene: 7. This CDR3 is built from 13 residues. Germline CDR1 reads DFQATT; CDR2 reads SNEGSKA (reference sequence). CDR3 loop: CSGDRGTHNEQFF. The covered CDR3 bases are TGCAGTGGAGACAGGGGTACCCACAATGAG.

This clone was observed many times. The DNA ends 3 residues before the CDR3 does, and the rest of the CDR3 is filled in from the germline J gene. The rearrangement joins TRBV7-3 to TRBJ2-1; TRBD1 agrees at 11 bases. This CDR3 has 15 residues. The V gene end was trimmed by 5 bases and the J gene end by 9 bases; junction bases not matched to a gene: 9. Germline values: CDR1 SGHTA, CDR2 FQGTGA. CDR3 DNA, as far as it was read: TGTGCCAGCAGCACAGGACAGGGGGCTAGAGGTGAG. Translation: CASSTGQGARGE. The complete CDR3 reads CASSTGQGARGEQFF. Full variable domain (outside the CDR3, taken from reference TRBV7-3 and TRBJ2-1): GAGVSQTPSNKVTEKGKYVELRCDPISGHTALYWYRQSLGQGPEFLIYFQGTGAADDSGLPNDRFFAVRPEGSVSTLKIQRTERGDSAVYLCASSTGQGARGEQFFGPGTRLTVL.

This clone was found many times. The CDR3 extends 3 residues past the end of the read, so its final part is completed from the germline J gene. The V and J genes are TRBV5-1 and TRBJ1-1; maybe TRBD1 (6 bases). The CDR3 is made up of 15 amino acids. Per germline, CDR1 SGHRS and CDR2 YFSETQ. The ends were cut back, 3 bases at V and 1 base at J, with 13 bases in the middle. The sequenced part of the CDR3 DNA is TGCGCCAGCAGCTCAACAGGGATCCGGAACACTGAA. Translating it yields CASSSTGIRNTE. The full CDR3 protein is CASSSTGIRNTEAFF.

This clone was observed a few times. Read coverage stops 3 residues before the CDR3 terminus; the germline J gene supplies the remainder. The gene calls are TRBV20-1 and TRBJ2-7; 11 positions match TRBD2. The germline V gene has CDR1 DFQATT and CDR2 SNEGSKA (reference sequence). This CDR3 spans 14 amino acids. With V trimmed by 6 bases and J by 2 bases, 6 bases remained unmatched. The CDR3: CSARGLAVTYEQYF. The sequenced CDR3 bases are TGCAGTGCCCGGGGACTAGCGGTAACCTACGAG.

This clone has a count of ten or more. The read finishes 3 residues shy of the CDR3 end, and the germline J gene is used to complete it. The chain carries TRBV28 and TRBJ2-7, with no clear D. This CDR3 spans 12 amino acids. The germline CDR1 and CDR2 sequences are MDHEN and SYDVKM. Trimming took off 3 bases at V and 6 bases at J, with 9 bases between the two ends. The CDR3 sequence is CASSLDSPEQYF. The DNA read from the CDR3 is TGTGCCAGCAGTTTGGATAGCCCCGAG.

This clone has at least ten counts. The read comes to an end 3 residues before the CDR3 does, leaving the germline J gene to fill in the end. This sequence joins TRBV15 and TRBJ1-2, with 7 bases that match TRBD1. The CDR3 consists of 13 residues. J was trimmed by 6 bases and V by 1 base; bases with no gene match: 2. Looked up from germline, CDR1 is LNHNV and CDR2 is YYDKDF (reference sequence). The CDR3 protein is CATSRGQGHGYTF. CDR3 DNA, as far as it was read: TGTGCCACCAGCAGAGGACAGGGACATGGC.

The table lists this clone with many counts. The read stops 3 residues short of the end of the CDR3; the missing end is completed from the germline J gene. This rearrangement joins TRBV5-1 to TRBJ2-3; 7 nucleotides match TRBD2. CDR1 SGHRS and CDR2 YFSETQ come from the germline V gene. CDR3 length: 15 amino acids. V lost 3 bases and J lost 2; bases outside the gene matches: 6. CDR3 in amino acids: CASSSPGLLTDTQYF. Incomplete CDR3 DNA: TGCGCCAGCAGCTCTCCGGGACTACTCACAGATACG.

This clone was counted ten times or more. Mismatch with germline at one junction end may stem from a read error. Coverage ceases 3 residues before the CDR3 finishes, and the germline J gene fills in the end. The V call is TRBV4-2, the J call TRBJ2-1; 13 nucleotides line up with TRBD2. CDR1 LGHNA and CDR2 YNFKEQ come from the germline V gene. The CDR3 loop spans 18 amino acids. The part of the CDR3 DNA that was read is TGCGCCAGCAGCCAAGATACAAGAGGACTAGCGGGAGCCGTTGAG. Its protein is CASSQDTRGLAGAVE. In full, the CDR3 is CASSQDTRGLAGAVEQFF.

This clone was seen many times. Read data end 3 residues before the CDR3 end; the end is taken from the germline J gene. J is TRBJ1-4 and V is TRBV12-3 or TRBV12-4; maybe TRBD1 (6 bases). There are 15 residues in the CDR3. V lost 5 bases and J lost 5, with 15 bases in between. CDR3 DNA, as far as it was read: TGTGCCAGCAGTAAGACAGGAGGGTCAAATGAAAAA. This translates into CASSKTGGSNEK. The full CDR3 sequence reads CASSKTGGSNEKLFF.

A remark on this clone: Read data end 3 residues before the CDR3 end; the end is taken from the germline J gene. The chain links TRBV19 to TRBJ2-7, with a tentative D call TRBD2 (6 bases). Germline V lookup: CDR1 LNHDA, CDR2 SQIVND (reference sequence). The V and J ends lost 7 bases and 5 bases respectively, with 18 bases between them. This CDR3 has 14 amino acids. CDR3 DNA (partial): TGTGCCAGTAACTCGGGGGTCGGACTGGACGAG. This translates into CASNSGVGLDE. The full CDR3 protein is CASNSGVGLDEQYF.

This clone was observed many times. The read gets to within 3 residues of the CDR3 end, and the germline J gene fills in the rest. The chain uses TRBV19 and TRBJ2-7; TRBD1 is a possible D gene (6 bases). The CDR3 runs 14 residues. Germline V lookup: CDR1 LNHDA, CDR2 SQIVND (reference sequence). Trimming removed 9 bases from V and 2 bases from J, with 17 bases in between. The DNA read from the CDR3 is TGTGCCAGCACAGGGTCAGGTGCGACCTACGAG. It translates to CASTGSGATYE. The whole CDR3 is CASTGSGATYEQYF. Supplemented by reference TRBV19 and TRBJ2-7, the full variable domain reads DGGITQSPKYLFRKEGQNVTLSCEQNLNHDAMYWYRQDPGQGLRLIYYSQIVNDFQKGDIAEGYSVSREKKESFPLTVTSAQKNPTAFYLCASTGSGATYEQYFGPGTRLTVT.

This clone has ten or more counts. The read terminates 3 residues ahead of where the CDR3 ends, so the germline J gene completes it. The chain has TRBV12-3 or TRBV12-4 and TRBJ2-7; 10 positions agree with TRBD2. Losses at the gene ends were 5 bases for V and 3 bases for J; bases not matched to a gene: 4. This CDR3 contains 14 residues. CDR3 bases read: TGTGCCAGCAGTAAAGGACTAGCGGACTACGAG. This encodes CASSKGLADYE. The complete CDR3 reads CASSKGLADYEQYF.

There are many counts of this clone. Read sequence stops 3 residues before the CDR3 end, and the germline J gene provides the missing end. The chain recombines TRBV4-1 with TRBJ2-2; D ambiguous. This CDR3 has 17 amino acids. Germline V gives CDR1 MGHRA, CDR2 YSYEKL. With 0 bases removed from V and 4 bases from J, the gap between germline ends came to 15 bases. This CDR3 reads CASSQDRVLQTTGELFF. CDR3 bases read: TGCGCCAGCAGCCAAGATCGGGTACTCCAGACCACCGGGGAG.

This clone was recorded at least ten times. The DNA ends 3 residues before the CDR3 does, and the rest of the CDR3 is filled in from the germline J gene. V and J are TRBV7-9 and TRBJ2-7; a weak D match, TRBD2 (5 bases). The CDR3 sequence is 12 residues long. V lost 5 bases and J lost 6, with 11 bases in between. The germline V gene encodes CDR1 SEHNR and CDR2 FQNEAQ (reference sequence). The CDR3 bases that were read are TGTGCCAGCAGCCCGGACTTCATCGAG. Protein product: CASSPDFIE. The full CDR3 protein reads CASSPDFIEQYF.

The table lists this clone with many counts. The read terminates 3 residues before the CDR3 end, so the remaining end is supplied by the germline J gene. The J gene is TRBJ2-2, the V gene TRBV19; 7 bases are a match to TRBD1. This CDR3 spans 15 amino acids. V lost 2 bases, J lost 4 bases, and 4 bases stayed unmatched. Germline CDR1 is LNHDA and CDR2 is SQIVND (reference sequence). Partial CDR3 DNA: TGTGCCAGTAGTATACGAGGGGGCCCCACCGGGGAG. This sequence encodes CASSIRGGPTGE. The whole CDR3 protein reads CASSIRGGPTGELFF.

This clone was seen repeatedly, ten times or more. The read is 3 residues too short to cover the CDR3 end, so that end is filled in from the germline J gene. The chain joins TRBV28 to TRBJ2-7, with D perhaps being TRBD1 or TRBD2 (5 bases each). Germline CDR1 reads MDHEN; CDR2 reads SYDVKM. The CDR3 has 12 amino acids. The V gene lost 8 bases and the J gene lost 0 bases, with 8 bases spanning the gap. The covered CDR3 bases are TGTGCCAGCGAGGGGTACTCCTACGAG. Translating it yields CASEGYSYE. The full-length CDR3 reads as CASEGYSYEQYF. The full variable domain, its missing parts supplied by reference TRBV28 and TRBJ2-7, is DVKVTQSSRYLVKRTGEKVFLECVQDMDHENMFWYRQDPGLGLRLIYFSYDVKMKEKGDIPEGYSVSREKKERFSLILESASTNQTSMYLCASEGYSYEQYFGPGTRLTVT.